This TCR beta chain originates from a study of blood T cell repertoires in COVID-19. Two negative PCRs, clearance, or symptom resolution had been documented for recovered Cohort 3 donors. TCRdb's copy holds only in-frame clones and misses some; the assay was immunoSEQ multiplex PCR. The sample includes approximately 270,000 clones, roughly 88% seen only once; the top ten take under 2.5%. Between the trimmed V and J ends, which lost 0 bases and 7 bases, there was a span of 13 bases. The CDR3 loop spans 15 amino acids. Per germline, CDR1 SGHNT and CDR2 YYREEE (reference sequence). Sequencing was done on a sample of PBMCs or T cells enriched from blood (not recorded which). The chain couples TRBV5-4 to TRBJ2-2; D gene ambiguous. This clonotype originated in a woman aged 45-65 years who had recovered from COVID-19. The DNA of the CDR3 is TGTGCCAGCAGCTTGGTGGCAGGTAGTGGCGGGGAGCTGTTTTTT. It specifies CASSLVAGSGGELFF.